These 21 T cell receptor beta chains were sequenced from one sample in a study of blood T cell repertoires in COVID-19. The table came from immunoSEQ multiplex PCR; TCRdb's copy has only in-frame clones and leaves some out. The sample yields about 52,000 clones, 70% to 85% seen once. Material: peripheral blood. The receptors were sampled from a man older than 75 with COVID-19, enrolled during active disease.

This clone was observed once. CDR3 sequence (DNA): TGTGCCACCAGTGTCCTGGGACAGGGGTTTAGGTCACCCCTCCACTTT. It is translated as CATSVLGQGFRSPLHF. The chain links TRBV24-1 to TRBJ1-6; the match to TRBD1 covers 10 bases. This CDR3 has 16 amino acids. Looked up from germline, CDR1 is KGHDR and CDR2 is SFDVKD. The V and J ends lost 5 bases and 10 bases, in that order; junction bases with no gene match: 10.

The CDR3 DNA follows: TGCGCCAGCAGCGAACAACAGAGCACCGGGGAGCTGTTTTTT. This gives the protein CASSEQQSTGELFF. The rearrangement joins TRBV5-1 to TRBJ2-2, with D uncertain. Germline CDR1 SGHRS, CDR2 YFSETQ. The V gene lost 4 bases and the J gene lost 4 bases, with 11 bases spanning the gap. This CDR3 comprises 14 residues.

This clone was detected only once. V gene TRBV3-1 (or the pseudogene TRBV3-2) combines with J gene TRBJ2-3; TRBD2 is a possible D gene (5 bases). CDR3 size: 15 residues. The germline gives CDR1 LGHDT, CDR2 YNNKEL (reference sequence). V lost 0 bases and J 7 bases, leaving 14 bases between the germline ends. CDR3 protein: CASSQDPDGENTQYF. CDR3 in DNA: TGTGCCAGCAGCCAAGATCCGGACGGGGAGAATACGCAGTATTTT.

This clone was picked up a small number of times. The chain links TRBV4-1 to TRBJ1-1; a possible D gene is TRBD1 (5 bases). V lost 4 bases and J lost 0, with 12 bases in between. Germline CDR1 reads MGHRA; CDR2 reads YSYEKL. The CDR3 has 15 residues. The chain's CDR3 is CASSRGDRMNTEAFF. In DNA form, the CDR3 reads TGCGCCAGCAGCCGGGGGGACCGCATGAACACTGAAGCTTTCTTT.

The V call is TRBV9, the J call TRBJ1-4; 8 bases map to TRBD1. CDR3 length equals 15 residues. With 3 bases clipped from V and 2 bases from J, the junction kept 3 bases outside the gene matches. Germline lookup yields CDR1 SGDLS and CDR2 YYNGEE. CDR3 in amino acids: CASSATGGTNEKLFF. For the CDR3, the DNA is TGTGCCAGCAGCGCCACAGGGGGTACTAATGAAAAACTGTTTTTT.

The rearrangement joins TRBV5-1 to TRBJ1-1; 8 nucleotides agree with TRBD1. This CDR3 has 16 residues. The germline CDR1 and CDR2 sequences are SGHRS and YFSETQ. V lost 3 bases to trimming and J lost 1 base; unmatched junction nucleotides: 8. CDR3 nucleotides: TGCGCCAGCAGCTCCTCCACAGGGGGGAGGAACACTGAAGCTTTCTTT. Translation gives CASSSSTGGRNTEAFF. The entire variable domain, with the rest obtained from reference TRBV5-1 and TRBJ1-1, is as follows: KAGVTQTPRYLIKTRGQQVTLSCSPISGHRSVSWYQQTPGQGLQFLFEYFSETQRNKGNFPGRFSGRQFSNSRSEMNVSTLELGDSALYLCASSSSTGGRNTEAFFGQGTRLTVV.

The chain recombines TRBV7-3 with TRBJ2-1, with 9 bases identical to TRBD2. J was trimmed by 1 base and V by 5 bases; bases with no gene match: 12. This CDR3 spans 18 amino acids. The germline CDR1 and CDR2 sequences are SGHTA and FQGTGA. The CDR3 DNA follows: TGTGCCAGCAGCCCCATCGTCGGAGCGGGGGGTTCCTACAATGAGCAGTTCTTC. Amino acids: CASSPIVGAGGSYNEQFF.

The chain uses TRBV5-1 and TRBJ2-5, with 7 bases that match TRBD2. The junction had 4 bases not matched to a gene; V was cut back by 0 bases and J by 2 bases. The CDR3 extends over 15 amino acids. CDR1 is SGHRS and CDR2 is YFSETQ in the germline V gene. The CDR3 protein is CASSLAAGRQETQYF. As DNA, the CDR3 is TGCGCCAGCAGCTTGGCAGCGGGAAGACAAGAGACCCAGTACTTC.

The V and J genes are TRBV19 and TRBJ1-1, with a tentative D call TRBD1 (5 bases). The germline gives CDR1 LNHDA, CDR2 SQIVND (reference sequence). The CDR3 covers 16 residues. Between the trimmed V and J ends, which lost 4 bases and 0 bases, there was a span of 15 bases. Here the CDR3 DNA reads TGTGCCAGTAGTACTTACAGGACAACTTTGAACACTGAAGCTTTCTTT. Translating it yields CASSTYRTTLNTEAFF.

The CDR3 loop is CASRLLGRDSQETQYF. The CDR3 DNA is TGTGCCAGCAGGCTTTTAGGAAGGGACTCCCAAGAGACCCAGTACTTC. The V and J genes are TRBV3-1 (or the pseudogene TRBV3-2) and TRBJ2-5, with a possible D match to TRBD2 (6 bases). The CDR3 extends over 16 amino acids. Germline V lookup: CDR1 LGHDT, CDR2 YNNKEL (reference sequence). V gave up 6 bases and J gave up 1 base, with 18 bases separating them.

The chain recombines TRBV5-8 with TRBJ1-6; no reliable D call. Germline V gene sequence: CDR1 SGHTS, CDR2 YDEGEE. The V gene lost 0 bases and the J gene lost 5 bases, with 6 bases spanning the gap. CDR3 length: 14 residues. DNA of the CDR3: TGTGCCAGCAGCTTGGGAGGGAATAATTCACCCCTCCACTTT. Amino acid sequence: CASSLGGNNSPLHF.

In its sample, this clone was seen a few times. CDR3 protein: CASSQGKEGTPFSNQPQHF. The CDR3 DNA sequence: TGTGCCAGCAGCCAAGGAAAGGAGGGGACCCCCTTTAGCAATCAGCCCCAGCATTTT. V is TRBV3-1 (or the pseudogene TRBV3-2) and J is TRBJ1-5, with D possibly being TRBD1 (5 bases). Germline V gives CDR1 LGHDT, CDR2 YNNKEL (reference sequence). The CDR3 covers 19 residues. V shed 1 base and J shed 0 bases, with 19 bases lying between them.

V gene TRBV7-6 combines with J gene TRBJ2-6; no clear D. Germline values: CDR1 SGHVS, CDR2 FNYEAQ. This CDR3 has 15 amino acids. The V and J ends lost 5 bases and 0 bases respectively, with 8 bases between them. CDR3 DNA: TGTGCCAGCAGCAAGACACTCTCTGGGGCCAACGTCCTGACTTTC. This sequence encodes CASSKTLSGANVLTF.

The genes are TRBV2 and TRBJ1-1; D is unclear. The CDR3 spans 12 residues. Germline V CDR1 and CDR2: SNHLY, FYNNEI. Trimming stripped 7 bases from V and 4 bases from J, with 10 bases between. CDR3 loop: CASTISGTEAFF. CDR3 sequence (DNA): TGTGCCAGCACTATTTCGGGCACTGAAGCTTTCTTT.

A few counts support this clone. This chain's CDR3 is CATAGGGNQPQHF. The CDR3 coding sequence is TGTGCCACCGCAGGGGGAGGCAATCAGCCCCAGCATTTT. The chain couples TRBV24-1 to TRBJ1-5; 7 nucleotides match TRBD1. Germline CDR1 is KGHDR and CDR2 is SFDVKD. V lost 9 bases to trimming and J lost 2 bases; unmatched junction nucleotides: 3. The CDR3 runs to 13 residues.

This chain connects TRBV21-1 to TRBJ1-2. TRBV21-1 is classified as a pseudogene. This CDR3 is built from 14 residues. CDR3 sequence reads: CASSRRGLLYGYTF. The CDR3 DNA reads as TGTGCCAGCAGCCGGCGGGGCCTCCTCTATGGCTACACCTTC.

The genes are TRBV18 and TRBJ2-1; 9 bases line up with TRBD1. Trimming at V came to 4 bases and at J to 7 bases, leaving 8 bases not matched to a gene. CDR1 KGHSH and CDR2 LQKENI come from the germline V gene. CDR3 size: 15 residues. The CDR3 DNA reads TGTGCCAGCTCACGGGACAGGGCTCAAACGAATGAGCAGTTCTTC. This translates into CASSRDRAQTNEQFF.

This chain connects TRBV7-2 to TRBJ1-5, with D perhaps matching TRBD1 (6 bases). V lost 1 base and J lost 1, with 8 bases in between. This CDR3 contains 15 residues. The germline V gene has CDR1 SGHTA and CDR2 FQGNSA. CDR3 in amino acids: CASSLVRGSNQPQHF. The CDR3 region has the DNA TGTGCCAGCAGCTTAGTCAGGGGCAGCAATCAGCCCCAGCATTTT.

The chain is built from TRBV5-1 and TRBJ1-1; a weak D match, TRBD1 (5 bases). The CDR3 is 16 amino acids. V lost 0 bases and J lost 1, with 13 bases in between. Germline CDR1 SGHRS, CDR2 YFSETQ. The DNA for the CDR3 is TGCGCCAGCAGCTTGGGAACCACGGGGGGGAACACTGAAGCTTTCTTT. It yields the protein CASSLGTTGGNTEAFF.

The chain links TRBV28 to TRBJ1-6; D not certain. This CDR3 comprises 17 residues. Trimming removed 3 bases from V and 0 bases from J, with 12 bases in between. Germline CDR1 reads MDHEN; CDR2 reads SYDVKM. CDR3 sequence (DNA): TGTGCCAGCAGTTTCGAGGCGGTTACCTCCTATAATTCACCCCTCCACTTT. Its protein is CASSFEAVTSYNSPLHF.

The J gene is TRBJ1-3, the V gene TRBV7-9; possibly TRBD1 for D (5 bases). This CDR3 has 16 residues. Germline V gene sequence: CDR1 SEHNR, CDR2 FQNEAQ (reference sequence). V lost 3 bases and J 0 bases, leaving 12 bases between the germline ends. The DNA for the CDR3 is TGTGCCAGCAGCTTGGGTCCAGACAGCTCTGGAAACACCATATATTTT. As protein: CASSLGPDSSGNTIYF.